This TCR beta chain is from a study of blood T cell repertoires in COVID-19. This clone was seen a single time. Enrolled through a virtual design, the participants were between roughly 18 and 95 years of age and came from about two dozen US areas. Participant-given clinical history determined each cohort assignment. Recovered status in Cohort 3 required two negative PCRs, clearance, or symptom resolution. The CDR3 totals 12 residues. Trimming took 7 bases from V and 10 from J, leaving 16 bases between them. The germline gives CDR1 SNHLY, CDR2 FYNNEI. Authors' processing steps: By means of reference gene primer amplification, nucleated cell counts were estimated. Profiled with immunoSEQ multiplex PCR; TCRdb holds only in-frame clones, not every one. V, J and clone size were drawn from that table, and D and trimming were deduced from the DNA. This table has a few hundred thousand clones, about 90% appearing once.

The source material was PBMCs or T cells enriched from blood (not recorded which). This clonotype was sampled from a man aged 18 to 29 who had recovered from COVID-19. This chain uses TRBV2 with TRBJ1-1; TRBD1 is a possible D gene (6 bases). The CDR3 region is CASTRDTLLAFF. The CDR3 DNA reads TGTGCCAGCACCCGGGACACCCTGCTAGCTTTCTTT.